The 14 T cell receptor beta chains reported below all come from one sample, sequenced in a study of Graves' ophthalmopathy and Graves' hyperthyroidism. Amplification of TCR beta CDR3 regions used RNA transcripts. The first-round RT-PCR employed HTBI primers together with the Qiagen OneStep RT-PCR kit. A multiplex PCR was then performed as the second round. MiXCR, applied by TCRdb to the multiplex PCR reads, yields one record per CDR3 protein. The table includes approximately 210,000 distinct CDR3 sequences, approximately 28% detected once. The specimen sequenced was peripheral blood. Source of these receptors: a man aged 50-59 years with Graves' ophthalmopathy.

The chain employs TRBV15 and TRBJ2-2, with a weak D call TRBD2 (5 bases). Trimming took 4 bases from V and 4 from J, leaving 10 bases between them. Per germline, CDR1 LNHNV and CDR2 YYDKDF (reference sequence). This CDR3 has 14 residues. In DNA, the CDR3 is TGTGCCACCAGCAAAGACTACCCCACCGGGGAGCTGTTTTTT. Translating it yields CATSKDYPTGELFF.

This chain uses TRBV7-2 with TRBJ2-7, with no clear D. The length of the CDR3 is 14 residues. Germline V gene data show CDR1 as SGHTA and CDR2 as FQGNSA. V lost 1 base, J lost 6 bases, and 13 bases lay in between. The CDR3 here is CASSLDEALFEQYF. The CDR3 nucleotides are TGTGCCAGCAGCTTAGACGAGGCACTCTTCGAGCAGTACTTC.

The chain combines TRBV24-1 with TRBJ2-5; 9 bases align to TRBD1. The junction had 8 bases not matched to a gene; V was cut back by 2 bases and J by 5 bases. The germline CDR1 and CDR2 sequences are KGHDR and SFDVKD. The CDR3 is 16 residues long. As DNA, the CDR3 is TGTGCCACCAGTGATTCCTATACAGGGGGCATGGAGACCCAGTACTTC. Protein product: CATSDSYTGGMETQYF.

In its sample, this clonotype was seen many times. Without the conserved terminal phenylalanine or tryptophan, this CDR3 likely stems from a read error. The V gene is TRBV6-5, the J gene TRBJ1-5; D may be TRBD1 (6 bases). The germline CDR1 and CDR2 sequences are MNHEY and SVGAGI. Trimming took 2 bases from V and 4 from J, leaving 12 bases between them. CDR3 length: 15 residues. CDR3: CASSYDGTNNQPQHS. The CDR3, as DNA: TGTGCCAGCAGTTACGACGGGACAAATAATCAGCCCCAGCATTCT.

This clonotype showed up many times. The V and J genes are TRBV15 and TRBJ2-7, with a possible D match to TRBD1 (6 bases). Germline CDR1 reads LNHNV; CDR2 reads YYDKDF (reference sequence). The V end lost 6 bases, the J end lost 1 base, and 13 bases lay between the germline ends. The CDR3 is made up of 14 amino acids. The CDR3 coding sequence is TGTGCCACCAGTACAGGGAGTAAATCCTACGAGCAGTACTTC. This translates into CATSTGSKSYEQYF.

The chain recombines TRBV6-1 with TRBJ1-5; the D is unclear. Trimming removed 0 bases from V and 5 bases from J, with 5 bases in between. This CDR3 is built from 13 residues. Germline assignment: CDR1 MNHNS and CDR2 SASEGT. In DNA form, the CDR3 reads TGTGCCAGCAGTGAAGCGATCTATCAGCCCCAGCATTTT. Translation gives CASSEAIYQPQHF.

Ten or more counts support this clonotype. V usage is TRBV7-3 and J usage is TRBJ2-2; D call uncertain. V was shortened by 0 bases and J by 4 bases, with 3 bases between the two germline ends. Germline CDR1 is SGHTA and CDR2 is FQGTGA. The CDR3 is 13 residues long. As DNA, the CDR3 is TGTGCCAGCAGCTTAACGGGCACCGGGGAGCTGTTTTTT. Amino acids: CASSLTGTGELFF.

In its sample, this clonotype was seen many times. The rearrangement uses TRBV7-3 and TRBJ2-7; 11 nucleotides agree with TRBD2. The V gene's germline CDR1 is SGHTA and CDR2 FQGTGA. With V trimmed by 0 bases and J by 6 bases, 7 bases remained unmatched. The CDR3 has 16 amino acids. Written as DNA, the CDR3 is TGTGCCAGCAGCTTAACCCGGCTAGCGGGAGGAGCCGAGCAGTACTTC. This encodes CASSLTRLAGGAEQYF.

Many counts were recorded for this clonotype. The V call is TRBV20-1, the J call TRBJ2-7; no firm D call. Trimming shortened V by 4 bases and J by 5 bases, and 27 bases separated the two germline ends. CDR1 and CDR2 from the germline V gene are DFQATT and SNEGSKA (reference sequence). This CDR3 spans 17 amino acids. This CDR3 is CSANIRFGGVRFDEQYF. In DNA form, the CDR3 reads TGCAGTGCTAACATTCGTTTCGGTGGCGTCCGGTTTGACGAGCAGTACTTC.

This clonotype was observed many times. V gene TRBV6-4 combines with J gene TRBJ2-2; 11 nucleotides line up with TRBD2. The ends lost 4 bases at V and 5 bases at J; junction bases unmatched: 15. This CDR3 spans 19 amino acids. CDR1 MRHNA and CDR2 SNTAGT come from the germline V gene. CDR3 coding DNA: TGTGCCAGCAGTGCCCTACGAACCCTAGCGGGAGGTATGACCGGGGAGCTGTTTTTT. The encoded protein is CASSALRTLAGGMTGELFF.

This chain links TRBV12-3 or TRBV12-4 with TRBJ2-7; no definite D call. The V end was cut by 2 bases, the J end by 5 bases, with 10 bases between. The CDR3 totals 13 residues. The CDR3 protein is CASSLNRWNEQYF. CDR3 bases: TGTGCCAGCAGTTTAAATAGATGGAACGAGCAGTACTTC.

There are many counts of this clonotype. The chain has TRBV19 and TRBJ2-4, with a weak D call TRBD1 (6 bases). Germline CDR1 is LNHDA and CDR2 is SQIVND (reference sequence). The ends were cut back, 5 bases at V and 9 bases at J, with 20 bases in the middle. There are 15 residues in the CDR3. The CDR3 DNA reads TGTGCCAGTAGTTATGAGGGGTCGACAGGAGGCATTCAGTACTTC. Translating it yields CASSYEGSTGGIQYF.

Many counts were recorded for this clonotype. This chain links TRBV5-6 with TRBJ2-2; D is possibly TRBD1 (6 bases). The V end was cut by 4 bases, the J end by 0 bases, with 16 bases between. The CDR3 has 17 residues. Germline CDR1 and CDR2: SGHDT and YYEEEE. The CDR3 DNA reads TGTGCCAGCAGCCGGATGACAGGCAACTCGAACACCGGGGAGCTGTTTTTT. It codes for CASSRMTGNSNTGELFF.

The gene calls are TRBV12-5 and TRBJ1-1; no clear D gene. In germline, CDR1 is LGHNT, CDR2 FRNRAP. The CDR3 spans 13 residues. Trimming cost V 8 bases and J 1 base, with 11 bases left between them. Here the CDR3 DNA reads TGTGCTAGTCTCGCGACACCGAACACTGAAGCTTTCTTT. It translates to CASLATPNTEAFF.